Below, 20 T cell receptor beta chains from the same sample are listed, as sequenced in a study of T cell responses to AZD1222 COVID-19 vaccine. TCRdb's copy holds only in-frame clones and misses some; the assay was immunoSEQ multiplex PCR. This table has under 300,000 clones, 93% appearing once. The sample in question was peripheral blood, obtained on day 0 of AZD1222 vaccination. These receptors originate from an adult in good health.

This clone occurred a few times. J is TRBJ2-7 and V is TRBV12-3 or TRBV12-4; D perhaps matches TRBD1 (6 bases). The CDR3 runs 13 residues. V lost 7 bases and J 2 bases, leaving 12 bases between the germline ends. The CDR3 sequence is CASTQQGPYEQYF. CDR3 nucleotides: TGTGCCAGCACTCAACAGGGTCCCTACGAGCAGTACTTC.

The chain has TRBV7-9 and TRBJ1-4; D is possibly TRBD1 (5 bases). CDR1 and CDR2 from the germline V gene are SEHNR and FQNEAQ (reference sequence). V shed 5 bases and J shed 8 bases, with 12 bases lying between them. The CDR3 length is 13 residues. The CDR3 nucleotides read TGTGCCAGCAGCGCCGACGGGGGAGAAAAACTGTTTTTT. Protein sequence: CASSADGGEKLFF.

The J gene is TRBJ2-7, the V gene TRBV4-1, with D tentatively TRBD1 (6 bases). Trimming took off 4 bases at V and 4 bases at J, with 14 bases between the two ends. The CDR3 has 14 amino acids. The germline V gene has CDR1 MGHRA and CDR2 YSYEKL. Here the CDR3 reads CASSLTGLTYEQYF. As DNA, the CDR3 is TGCGCCAGCAGCCTAACAGGGCTGACGTACGAGCAGTACTTC.

The chain links TRBV3-1 (or the pseudogene TRBV3-2) to TRBJ2-3; no reliable D call. CDR3 length equals 12 residues. CDR1 is LGHDT and CDR2 is YNNKEL in the germline V gene (reference sequence). V was trimmed by 1 base and J by 4 bases, leaving 3 bases between them. The CDR3 region is CASSQVADTQYF. The DNA of the CDR3 is TGTGCCAGCAGCCAAGTGGCAGATACGCAGTATTTT.

The chain has TRBV7-2 and TRBJ1-5; D possibly corresponds to TRBD1 (5 bases). This CDR3 contains 15 residues. V lost 1 base and J lost 0, with 7 bases in between. Germline values: CDR1 SGHTA, CDR2 FQGNSA. CDR3 sequence (DNA): TGTGCCAGCAGCTTAGGGGGGAATAGCAATCAGCCCCAGCATTTT. This gives the protein CASSLGGNSNQPQHF. Drawing the rest from reference TRBV7-2 and TRBJ1-5, the complete variable domain is GAGVSQSPSNKVTEKGKDVELRCDPISGHTALYWYRQSLGQGLEFLIYFQGNSAPDKSGLPSDRFSAERTGGSVSTLTIQRTQQEDSAVYLCASSLGGNSNQPQHFGDGTRLSIL.

The chain links TRBV24-1 to TRBJ2-1; D gene unclear. This CDR3 spans 15 amino acids. Germline CDR1 is KGHDR and CDR2 is SFDVKD. V was shortened by 1 base and J by 3 bases, with 9 bases between the two germline ends. The CDR3 DNA follows: TGTGCCACCAGTGATTTCACGGGCAGCTACAATGAGCAGTTCTTC. It encodes CATSDFTGSYNEQFF.

This clone was seen a few times. The chain links TRBV7-9 to TRBJ2-1; possible D gene TRBD1, 6 bases. The V end was cut by 0 bases, the J end by 4 bases, with 13 bases between. There are 16 residues in the CDR3. Germline CDR1 SEHNR, CDR2 FQNEAQ (reference sequence). Written as DNA, the CDR3 is TGTGCCAGCAGCTTAGCGCGGACAGCCCATTACAATGAGCAGTTCTTC. Residues: CASSLARTAHYNEQFF.

The chain links TRBV5-4 to TRBJ2-1; 8 nucleotides align to TRBD1. Germline CDR1 and CDR2: SGHNT and YYREEE (reference sequence). CDR3 length: 16 amino acids. V lost 4 bases, J lost 8 bases, and 14 bases stayed unmatched. CDR3 DNA sequence: TGTGCCAGCAGCCCCTTCGGACAGGGCAGAGGGGATGAGCAGTTCTTC. Translated: CASSPFGQGRGDEQFF. Full variable domain (outside the CDR3, taken from reference TRBV5-4 and TRBJ2-1): ETGVTQSPTHLIKTRGQQVTLRCSSQSGHNTVSWYQQALGQGPQFIFQYYREEENGRGNFPPRFSGLQFPNYSSELNVNALELDDSALYLCASSPFGQGRGDEQFFGPGTRLTVL.

This chain joins TRBV28 and TRBJ1-3; a possible D gene is TRBD1 (5 bases). Trimming took off 8 bases at V and 2 bases at J, with 13 bases between the two ends. Germline V CDR1 and CDR2: MDHEN, SYDVKM. This CDR3 contains 14 residues. CDR3 nucleotides: TGTGCCAGCGACGGGGCCAGCCCTGGAAACACCATATATTTT. Protein: CASDGASPGNTIYF.

The V and J genes are TRBV7-2 and TRBJ1-6; TRBD1 matches 7 bases. The germline gives CDR1 SGHTA, CDR2 FQGNSA. J lost 7 bases, V lost 7 bases, and 7 bases had no gene match. The length of the CDR3 is 14 residues. This CDR3 is CASKGQQGNSPLHF. CDR3 bases: TGTGCCAGCAAGGGGCAACAGGGGAATTCACCCCTCCACTTT.

The genes are TRBV6-6 and TRBJ2-2; TRBD1 matches at 7 bases. CDR1 and CDR2 (germline): MNHNY, SVGAGI (reference sequence). The CDR3 has 13 amino acids. V shed 6 bases and J 5 bases; nucleotides not matched to a gene: 3. The chain's CDR3 is CASSLTGTGELFF. For the CDR3, the DNA is TGTGCCAGCAGCTTGACAGGGACCGGGGAGCTGTTTTTT.

J is TRBJ1-2 and V is TRBV2; no clear D. The length of the CDR3 is 11 residues. The V gene's germline CDR1 is SNHLY and CDR2 FYNNEI. The ends were cut back, 7 bases at V and 6 bases at J, with 9 bases in the middle. The CDR3 reads CASTGLDGYTF. The CDR3 DNA reads as TGTGCCAGCACTGGCCTCGATGGCTACACCTTC.

The chain carries TRBV11-2 and TRBJ1-6, with no clear D. CDR3 length: 13 amino acids. The V gene lost 3 bases and the J gene lost 6 bases, with 6 bases spanning the gap. Germline V gene data show CDR1 as SGHAT and CDR2 as FQNNGV. CDR3 bases: TGTGCCAGCAGCTTCAACATTAATTCACCCCTCCACTTT. Its translation: CASSFNINSPLHF.

This rearrangement joins TRBV27 to TRBJ1-1, with D unresolved. Deletions cut 5 bases from V and 4 bases from J, with 11 bases between. Germline CDR1 MNHEY, CDR2 SMNVEV (reference sequence). The CDR3 runs to 13 residues. CDR3 residues: CASSLVLGTEAFF. In nucleotides, the CDR3 is TGTGCCAGCAGTCTCGTGTTGGGCACTGAAGCTTTCTTT.

The chain carries TRBV5-1 and TRBJ1-2, with D perhaps TRBD1 (5 bases). Per the germline V gene, CDR1 is SGHRS and CDR2 is YFSETQ. V lost 1 base and J lost 2, with 12 bases in between. CDR3 size: 15 residues. DNA for the CDR3: TGCGCCAGCAGCTTGAGAGCACAGGAGAACTATGGCTACACCTTC. Its protein is CASSLRAQENYGYTF.

This clone occurred once. The CDR3 sequence is CASSWGDQPQHF. CDR3 nucleotide sequence: TGTGCCAGCAGCTGGGGGGATCAGCCCCAGCATTTT. The chain joins TRBV3-1 (or the pseudogene TRBV3-2) to TRBJ1-5; TRBD1 is a possible D gene (5 bases). The CDR3 is 12 residues long. Trimming removed 5 bases at V and 5 bases at J, with 7 bases between. Germline CDR1 and CDR2: LGHDT and YNNKEL (reference sequence).

The chain uses TRBV6-2 or TRBV6-3 and TRBJ2-7; D call uncertain. The germline V gene encodes CDR1 MNHEY and CDR2 SVGEGT. The V gene lost 6 bases and the J gene lost 5 bases, with 23 bases spanning the gap. This CDR3 has 16 residues. The CDR3 here is CASSSAGGPTADEQYF. In nucleotides, the CDR3 is TGTGCCAGCAGCTCAGCCGGCGGACCCACGGCCGACGAGCAGTACTTC.

The chain is built from TRBV3-1 (or the pseudogene TRBV3-2) and TRBJ1-1; D is unresolved. The CDR3 consists of 13 residues. The V gene's germline CDR1 is LGHDT and CDR2 YNNKEL (reference sequence). The V and J ends lost 6 bases and 1 base respectively, with 9 bases between them. This CDR3 reads CASSQTQNTEAFF. CDR3 DNA: TGTGCCAGCAGTCAGACGCAGAACACTGAAGCTTTCTTT.

The J gene is TRBJ2-5, the V gene TRBV7-6; perhaps TRBD2 as D (7 bases). The V gene's germline CDR1 is SGHVS and CDR2 FNYEAQ. The CDR3 sequence is 16 residues long. The ends were cut back, 1 base at V and 5 bases at J, with 17 bases in the middle. CDR3 protein: CASSLVGTGGEETQYF. The CDR3 bases are TGTGCCAGCAGCTTAGTCGGAACGGGGGGCGAGGAGACCCAGTACTTC. Full variable domain (remainder filled in from reference TRBV7-6 and TRBJ2-5): GAGVSQSPRYKVTKRGQDVALRCDPISGHVSLYWYRQALGQGPEFLTYFNYEAQQDKSGLPNDRFSAERPEGSISTLTIQRTEQRDSAMYRCASSLVGTGGEETQYFGPGTRLLVL.

This rearrangement joins TRBV28 to TRBJ2-7; tentatively, D is TRBD1 (7 bases). CDR3 length equals 16 residues. V lost 9 bases to trimming and J lost 0 bases, with 21 bases between them. CDR1 is MDHEN, CDR2 SYDVKM, per germline. CDR3 bases: TGTGCCAGTACCGGGCAGGGGGGCTCATCCTCCTACGAGCAGTACTTC. This encodes CASTGQGGSSSYEQYF.